Listed below are T cell receptor beta chains from one sample, sequenced in a study of T cells in localized non-small cell lung cancer. The data were produced by immunoSEQ multiplex PCR, yet TCRdb's version contains in-frame clones alone and is incomplete. The sample has about 61,000 clones, 70% to 90% seen once. The sample was peripheral blood, taken before any cancer treatment. The receptors shown here come from a man between 35 and 75 years old with stage I squamous cell lung carcinoma. The CDR3 runs from the conserved cysteine through the conserved F or W. The D gene is left open where the match is weak. A clone size is listed for some rows: how often the clone was seen (once, few, many), or a class if it is expanded.

NA,TRBV19,NA,TRBJ1-2,TGTGCCAGTAGTTCGGGACGGCCGAGGGGCTACACCTTC,CASSSGRPRGYTF
TRBD1,TRBV4-2,NA,TRBJ2-3,TGTGCCAGCAGCCGTAGCTACGGGACAGGGAAGATAGATACGCAGTATTTT,CASSRSYGTGKIDTQYF
TRBD1,TRBV5-1,NA,TRBJ1-5,TGCGCCAGCAGAGAGGGGGGACAGGGAGACATGCCCCAGCATTTT,CASREGGQGDMPQHF
NA,TRBV6-6,NA,TRBJ2-7,TGTGCCAGCAGTTACTCCGGGCTGCCGCACTACGAGCAGTACTTC,CASSYSGLPHYEQYF
NA,TRBV7-2,once,TRBJ1-1,TGTGCCAGCAGCTTAGCGTTGGACGGTGTTGAAGCTTTCTTT,CASSLALDGVEAFF
NA,TRBV11-2,NA,TRBJ2-2,TGTGCCAGCAGTCCAGGTTATTCCGGGGAGCTGTTTTTT,CASSPGYSGELFF
NA,TRBV19,once,TRBJ2-2,TGTGCCGGGACACTCGACACCGGGGAGCTGTTTTTT,CAGTLDTGELFF
NA,TRBV4-1,NA,TRBJ2-3,TGCGCCAGCAGCCAAGCGAGGACGGGAGAATTCGTTACGCAGTATTTT,CASSQARTGEFVTQYF
NA,TRBV20-1,NA,TRBJ1-4,TGCAGTGCCGGATCTAATGAAAAACTGTTTTTT,CSAGSNEKLFF
TRBD2,TRBV2,NA,TRBJ2-1,TGTGCCAGCATTTGGCTAGCGGGAGAGAATGAGCAGTTCTTC,CASIWLAGENEQFF
NA,TRBV7-9,NA,TRBJ2-2,TGTGCCAGCAGCTTGATCTTGGGGAAGGGCGGGGAGCTGTTTTTT,CASSLILGKGGELFF
TRBD1,TRBV7-2,NA,TRBJ1-5,TGTGCCAGCAGCTCAAGGACAGGCCAGGATCAGCCCCAGCATTTT,CASSSRTGQDQPQHF
NA,TRBV29-1,NA,TRBJ1-1,TGCAGCGCGGGACTGTCGAACACTGAAGCTTTCTTT,CSAGLSNTEAFF
NA,TRBV28,NA,TRBJ2-1,TGTGCCAGCAGTTCCCCCCCTGGACTAGAGCAGTTCTTC,CASSSPPGLEQFF
NA,TRBV4-3,NA,TRBJ2-1,TGCGCCAGCAGCCAAGCCGTTGGGGTCCGGGAGCAGTTCTTC,CASSQAVGVREQFF
TRBD2,TRBV29-1,NA,TRBJ2-5,TGCAGCGTTGAGGGAGGGTACGAGACCCAGTACTTC,CSVEGGYETQYF
NA,TRBV5-1,NA,TRBJ2-5,TGCGCCAGCAGCTTGGAAAGGCCGCAAGAGACCCAGTACTTC,CASSLERPQETQYF
TRBD2,TRBV4-2,once,TRBJ2-7,TGTGCCAGCAGCCAAAACCCCTCACTAGCGGGAGCATACGAGCAGTACTTC,CASSQNPSLAGAYEQYF
TRBD1,TRBV4-3,NA,TRBJ1-6,TGCGCCAGCAGCCATAAAATGGGACAGAGCTCCTATAATTCACCCCTCCACTTT,CASSHKMGQSSYNSPLHF
TRBD1,TRBV30,NA,TRBJ1-4,TGTGCCTGGAGTCCTGGACAGGGTTATGAAAAACTGTTTTTT,CAWSPGQGYEKLFF
NA,TRBV29-1,NA,TRBJ2-1,TGCAGCGTTTTTGGGGACATCTACAATGAGCAGTTCTTC,CSVFGDIYNEQFF
TRBD1,TRBV2,NA,TRBJ2-5,TGTGCCAGCAGTTCGGGACAGGATCAAGAGACCCAGTACTTC,CASSSGQDQETQYF
TRBD1,TRBV27,NA,TRBJ1-1,TGTGCCAGCACTCTCAGGGGGCTGGGCACTGAAGCTTTCTTT,CASTLRGLGTEAFF
NA,TRBV9,NA,TRBJ2-3,TGTGCCAGCAGCGTAGGGGTGGGAAGCGGCACAGATACGCAGTATTTT,CASSVGVGSGTDTQYF
NA,TRBV7-8,NA,TRBJ2-5,TGTGCCAGCTCCTCCACGCGTATGGCAATGGGAGAGACCCAGTACTTC,CASSSTRMAMGETQYF
NA,TRBV5-1,NA,TRBJ2-7,TGCGCCAGCAGCCCTCGGACTTCGGTGACCTACGAGCAGTACTTC,CASSPRTSVTYEQYF
TRBD2,TRBV7-9,NA,TRBJ2-3,TGTGCCAGCAGCTTAGTCGCTAGCGGGAGGGCCAGGGATACGCAGTATTTT,CASSLVASGRARDTQYF
TRBD1,TRBV9,NA,TRBJ1-4,TGTGCCAGCAGCCCGACGACAGGGAACGAAAAACTGTTTTTT,CASSPTTGNEKLFF
TRBD1,TRBV28,NA,TRBJ2-7,TGTGCCAGCAGTCCTCCCGGGACAGGGAATTACTACGAGCAGTACTTC,CASSPPGTGNYYEQYF
NA,TRBV7-2,NA,TRBJ1-5,TGTGCCAGCAGCTTAGATGTTGGGGCCCAGCATTTT,CASSLDVGAQHF
NA,TRBV7-2,NA,TRBJ1-1,TGTGCCAGCAGCTTAGAGCGGAACACTGAAGCTTTCTTT,CASSLERNTEAFF
NA,TRBV5-1,once,TRBJ1-1,TGCGCCAGCAGCTTAAACACTGAAGCTTTCTTT,CASSLNTEAFF
NA,TRBV14,NA,TRBJ2-7,TGTGCCAGCAGCCAAGTGGCAGGGAACTACGAGCAGTACTTC,CASSQVAGNYEQYF
TRBD2,TRBV30,NA,TRBJ2-7,TGTGCCTGGAGTTTCCTCGCGGGAGGATCCTACGAGCAGTACTTC,CAWSFLAGGSYEQYF
TRBD2,TRBV4-3,once,TRBJ2-7,TGCGCCAGCAGCCAACTTAAGCGGGGCTCCTACGAGCAGTACTTC,CASSQLKRGSYEQYF
NA,TRBV7-2,NA,TRBJ1-1,TGTGCCAGCGCGGAAGGGGTTCACACTGAAGCTTTCTTT,CASAEGVHTEAFF
NA,TRBV28,NA,TRBJ1-1,TGTGCCAGCAGTTCAACCCGGCACACTGAAGCTTTCTTT,CASSSTRHTEAFF
TRBD2,TRBV25-1,NA,TRBJ2-7,TGTGCCAGCAGTGACACTACTAGCGCGCAGAAGGGATACGAGCAGTACTTC,CASSDTTSAQKGYEQYF
NA,TRBV10-3,NA,TRBJ2-1,TGTGCCATCAGTGAGTCTCTGGGGGGGGCCTCACGAATTAGGAATGAGCAGTTCTTC,CAISESLGGASRIRNEQFF
TRBD1,TRBV6-6,NA,TRBJ1-1,TGTGCCAGCAGCCCCCGACAGGGCACTGAAGCTTTCTTT,CASSPRQGTEAFF
TRBD1,TRBV5-1,NA,TRBJ2-7,TGCGCCAGCATGCAGGGTACGACAGGGGGCGCAAGGTGGTACTTC,CASMQGTTGGARWYF
NA,TRBV7-9,NA,TRBJ2-7,TGTGCCAGCAGCCTTATCTACGAGCAGTACTTC,CASSLIYEQYF
NA,TRBV27,NA,TRBJ2-2,TGTGCCAGCAGGCGTACGGGACTTCAAACCGGGGAGCTGTTTTTT,CASRRTGLQTGELFF
TRBD2,TRBV4-1,NA,TRBJ2-3,TGCGCCAGCAGCCAAGAGCAGCGGGGGTCAGGAGATACGCAGTATTTT,CASSQEQRGSGDTQYF
TRBD1,TRBV10-3,NA,TRBJ1-1,TGTGCCATCAGTGAAAGGACAGGGGGCTTCGGGAACACTGAAGCTTTCTTT,CAISERTGGFGNTEAFF
NA,TRBV7-3,NA,TRBJ2-2,TGTGCCAGCAGCCGATACACCGGGGAGCTGTTTTTT,CASSRYTGELFF
NA,TRBV30,once,TRBJ1-1,TGTGCCTGGACCGTATCTTACAGGGCGGGCCTCACTGAAGCTTTCTTT,CAWTVSYRAGLTEAFF
TRBD2,TRBV18,NA,TRBJ2-3,TGTGCCAGCTCACCTCAAAGCGGGAGTGTAGATACGCAGTATTTT,CASSPQSGSVDTQYF
TRBD2,TRBV5-1,once,TRBJ2-1,TGCGCCAGCAGCTTGGGGACTAGCGGTCACAATGAGCAGTTCTTC,CASSLGTSGHNEQFF
NA,TRBV13,NA,TRBJ1-2,TGTGCCAGCAGCTTAGGCCCCCCGAAAGAGTCCTACACCTTC,CASSLGPPKESYTF